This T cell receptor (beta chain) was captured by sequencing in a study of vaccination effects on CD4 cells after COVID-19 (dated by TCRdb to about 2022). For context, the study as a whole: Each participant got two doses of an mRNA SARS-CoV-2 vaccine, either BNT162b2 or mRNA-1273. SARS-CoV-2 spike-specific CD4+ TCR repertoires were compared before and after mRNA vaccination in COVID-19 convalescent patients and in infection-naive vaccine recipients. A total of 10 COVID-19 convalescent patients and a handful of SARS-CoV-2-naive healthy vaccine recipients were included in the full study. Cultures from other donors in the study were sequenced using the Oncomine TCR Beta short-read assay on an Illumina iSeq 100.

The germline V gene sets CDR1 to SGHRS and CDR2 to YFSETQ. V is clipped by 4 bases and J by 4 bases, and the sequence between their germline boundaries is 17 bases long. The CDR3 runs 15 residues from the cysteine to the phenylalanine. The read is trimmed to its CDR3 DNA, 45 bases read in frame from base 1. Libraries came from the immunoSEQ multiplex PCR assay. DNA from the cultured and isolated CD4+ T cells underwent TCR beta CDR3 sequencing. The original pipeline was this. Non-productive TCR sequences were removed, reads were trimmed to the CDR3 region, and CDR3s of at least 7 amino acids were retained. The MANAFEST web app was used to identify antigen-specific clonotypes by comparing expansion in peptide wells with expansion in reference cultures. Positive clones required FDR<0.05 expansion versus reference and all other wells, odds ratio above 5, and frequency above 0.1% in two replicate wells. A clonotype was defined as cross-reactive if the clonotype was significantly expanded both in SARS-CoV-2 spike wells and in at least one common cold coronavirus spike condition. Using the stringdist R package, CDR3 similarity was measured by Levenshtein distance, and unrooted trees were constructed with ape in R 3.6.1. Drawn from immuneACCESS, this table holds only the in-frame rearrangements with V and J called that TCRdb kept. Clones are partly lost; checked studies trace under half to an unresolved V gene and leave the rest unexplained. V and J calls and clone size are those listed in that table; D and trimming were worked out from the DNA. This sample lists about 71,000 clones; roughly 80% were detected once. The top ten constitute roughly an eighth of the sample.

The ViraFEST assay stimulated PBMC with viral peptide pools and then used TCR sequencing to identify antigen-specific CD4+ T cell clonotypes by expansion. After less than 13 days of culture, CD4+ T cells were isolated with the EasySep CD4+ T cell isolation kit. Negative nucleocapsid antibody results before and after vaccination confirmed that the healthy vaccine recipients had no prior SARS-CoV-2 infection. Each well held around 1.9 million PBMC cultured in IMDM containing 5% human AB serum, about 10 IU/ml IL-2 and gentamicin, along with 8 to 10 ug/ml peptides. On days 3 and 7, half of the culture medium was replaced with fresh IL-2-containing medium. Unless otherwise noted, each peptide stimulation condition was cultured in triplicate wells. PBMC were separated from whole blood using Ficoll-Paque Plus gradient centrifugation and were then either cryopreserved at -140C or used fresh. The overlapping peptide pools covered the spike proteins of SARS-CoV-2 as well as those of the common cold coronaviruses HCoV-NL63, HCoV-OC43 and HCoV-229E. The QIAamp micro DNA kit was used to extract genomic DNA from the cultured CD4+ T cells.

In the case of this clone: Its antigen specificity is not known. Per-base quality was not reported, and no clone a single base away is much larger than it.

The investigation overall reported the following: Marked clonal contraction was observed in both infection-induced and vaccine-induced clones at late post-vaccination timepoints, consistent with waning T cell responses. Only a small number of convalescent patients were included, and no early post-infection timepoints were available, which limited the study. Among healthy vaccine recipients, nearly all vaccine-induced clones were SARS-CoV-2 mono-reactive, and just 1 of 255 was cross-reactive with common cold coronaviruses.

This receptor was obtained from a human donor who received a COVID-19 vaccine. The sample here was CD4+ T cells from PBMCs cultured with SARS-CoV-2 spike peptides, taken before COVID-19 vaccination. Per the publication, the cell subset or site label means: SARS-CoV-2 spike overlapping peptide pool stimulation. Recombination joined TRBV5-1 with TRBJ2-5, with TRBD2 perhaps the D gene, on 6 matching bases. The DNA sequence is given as TGCGCCAGCAGCGTGGGGGGTAGCCCCGGAGAGACCCAGTACTTC. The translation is CASSVGGSPGETQYF.